Below are 22 T cell receptor beta chains sequenced from a single sample in a study of blood T cell repertoires in COVID-19. Some clones are missing from TCRdb's copy, which holds only in-frame ones; the method was immunoSEQ multiplex PCR. The table includes tens of thousands of clones, 81% detected once. Material: peripheral blood. The receptor source for this set is a man aged 65-85 years with COVID-19, enrolled during active disease.

This clone has only one observation. The genes are TRBV7-2 and TRBJ2-3, with 11 bases lining up with TRBD2. The ends lost 4 bases at V and 7 bases at J; junction bases unmatched: 7. Germline V gives CDR1 SGHTA, CDR2 FQGNSA. The length of the CDR3 is 15 residues. The CDR3 is CASSSVSGRAYTQYF. CDR3 DNA: TGTGCCAGCAGCTCCGTTAGCGGGAGGGCGTATACGCAGTATTTT.

The rearrangement uses TRBV6-2 or TRBV6-3 and TRBJ1-5, with TRBD1 identical over 9 bases. The germline V gene has CDR1 MNHEY and CDR2 SVGEGT. The CDR3 consists of 15 residues. V lost 4 bases and J lost 4; bases outside the gene matches: 5. The CDR3 protein is CASSFTGGANQPQHF. In DNA, the CDR3 is TGTGCCAGCAGTTTTACAGGGGGCGCGAATCAGCCCCAGCATTTT.

With respect to this clone: The junction departs from germline at one end; a sequencing error may be responsible. The DNA for the CDR3 is TGTGCCAGCTCCCCACAGGGGATACTTAGCAATCAGCCCCAGCATTTT. Translating gives CASSPQGILSNQPQHF. J is TRBJ1-5 and V is TRBV18; TRBD1 matches 7 bases. Germline lookup yields CDR1 KGHSH and CDR2 LQKENI. There are 16 residues in the CDR3.

The chain recombines TRBV19 with TRBJ2-7; D is ambiguous. The CDR3 sequence is 18 residues long. V lost 5 bases to trimming and J lost 0 bases, with 23 bases between them. Germline V gene lookup returns CDR1 LNHDA and CDR2 SQIVND (reference sequence). The CDR3 nucleotides read TGTGCCAGTAGTCCTTCAGGTAGGCCCTTCACCGGCTCCTACGAGCAGTACTTC. Amino acids: CASSPSGRPFTGSYEQYF.

The chain uses TRBV7-2 and TRBJ2-7; 7 positions match TRBD2. V shed 5 bases, J shed 1 base, and the junction held 5 bases outside the gene matches. CDR1 is SGHTA and CDR2 is FQGNSA in the germline V gene. The CDR3 is made up of 14 amino acids. The DNA of the CDR3 is TGTGCCAGCAGCCGTAGGCGGGAGTCCTACGAGCAGTACTTC. Its protein product is CASSRRRESYEQYF. Looking up the rest from reference TRBV7-2 and TRBJ2-7 gives the full variable domain: GAGVSQSPSNKVTEKGKDVELRCDPISGHTALYWYRQSLGQGLEFLIYFQGNSAPDKSGLPSDRFSAERTGGSVSTLTIQRTQQEDSAVYLCASSRRRESYEQYFGPGTRLTVT.

The chain carries TRBV27 and TRBJ1-2; no reliable D call. The CDR3 is 13 residues long. Germline CDR1 reads MNHEY; CDR2 reads SMNVEV (reference sequence). V gave up 1 base and J gave up 8 bases, with 11 bases separating them. The chain's CDR3 is CASSLFSTGGYTF. The CDR3 DNA follows: TGTGCCAGCAGTTTATTTTCGACGGGAGGCTACACCTTC.

The rearrangement uses TRBV30 and TRBJ1-6; D uncertain. This CDR3 has 17 amino acids. V lost 0 bases and J lost 7, with 19 bases in between. Germline CDR1 is GTSNPN and CDR2 is SVGIG (reference sequence). DNA for the CDR3: TGTGCCTGGAGTGTACCGTGGGCCAGCATCCAAAATTCACCCCTCCACTTT. As protein: CAWSVPWASIQNSPLHF.

The chain links TRBV6-6 to TRBJ1-5; D is unresolved. The length of the CDR3 is 14 residues. From germline, CDR1 is MNHNY and CDR2 SVGAGI (reference sequence). With 7 bases removed from V and 2 bases from J, the gap between germline ends came to 12 bases. CDR3 amino acids: CASNSGSGNQPQHF. The CDR3 DNA follows: TGTGCCAGCAACTCTGGGAGTGGCAATCAGCCCCAGCATTTT.

This clone came up a few times. The chain carries TRBV15 and TRBJ1-4; 7 nucleotides agree with TRBD1. The CDR3 consists of 14 residues. Germline values: CDR1 LNHNV, CDR2 YYDKDF (reference sequence). V shed 1 base, J shed 4 bases, and the junction held 0 bases outside the gene matches. CDR3 nucleotide sequence: TGTGCCACCAGCAGAGCAGGGGGTAATGAAAAACTGTTTTTT. This sequence encodes CATSRAGGNEKLFF.

The chain employs TRBV6-1 and TRBJ2-7; D is uncertain. There are 11 residues in the CDR3. The V end was cut by 6 bases, the J end by 3 bases, with 6 bases between. From germline, CDR1 is MNHNS and CDR2 SASEGT. The CDR3 loop is CASRRNYEQYF. CDR3 coding DNA: TGTGCCAGCAGGCGGAACTACGAGCAGTACTTC.

This clone has a single count. This chain joins TRBV9 and TRBJ1-1, with D possibly TRBD1 on 6 matching bases. The V gene lost 3 bases and the J gene lost 2 bases, with 11 bases spanning the gap. The CDR3 is made up of 14 amino acids. Per germline, CDR1 SGDLS and CDR2 YYNGEE. The CDR3 region is CASSDDRFNTEAFF. The CDR3 DNA is TGTGCCAGCAGCGACGACAGGTTTAACACTGAAGCTTTCTTT.

V and J are TRBV24-1 and TRBJ2-1, with 8 bases matching TRBD2. Germline V gene lookup returns CDR1 KGHDR and CDR2 SFDVKD. Trimming took 6 bases from V and 14 from J; bases not matched to a gene: 11. The CDR3 covers 13 residues. The CDR3 loop is CATSSSGDHRKFF. CDR3 in DNA: TGTGCCACCAGTAGTAGCGGGGACCATCGTAAGTTCTTC.

The chain recombines TRBV6-5 with TRBJ2-7; TRBD2 matches at 8 bases. CDR1 is MNHEY and CDR2 is SVGAGI in the germline V gene. The junction had 8 bases not matched to a gene; V was cut back by 6 bases and J by 1 base. The CDR3 totals 15 residues. CDR3 DNA: TGTGCCAGCAGGCCCGGGGGGGGGAGGTCCTACGAGCAGTACTTC. It translates to CASRPGGGRSYEQYF.

This rearrangement joins TRBV7-3 to TRBJ2-2, with a weak D call TRBD2 (6 bases). Germline V gives CDR1 SGHTA, CDR2 FQGTGA. There are 14 residues in the CDR3. V lost 5 bases, J lost 5 bases, and 12 bases lay in between. The CDR3, as DNA: TGTGCCAGCAGCCCGGGAGCTGCAACCGGGGAGCTGTTTTTT. Protein: CASSPGAATGELFF.

The chain uses TRBV5-1 and TRBJ1-4; D is ambiguous. V gave up 3 bases and J gave up 0 bases, with 3 bases separating them. This CDR3 spans 13 amino acids. The germline V gene encodes CDR1 SGHRS and CDR2 YFSETQ. CDR3 amino acids: CASSSATNEKLFF. The CDR3 DNA is TGCGCCAGCAGCTCGGCAACTAATGAAAAACTGTTTTTT.

This rearrangement joins TRBV12-3 or TRBV12-4 to TRBJ1-2; tentatively, D is TRBD1 (5 bases). Trimming took off 5 bases at V and 13 bases at J, with 17 bases between the two ends. There are 12 residues in the CDR3. Here the CDR3 reads CASSGAVRLTTF. The CDR3 DNA reads as TGTGCCAGCAGTGGGGCCGTCCGCCTTACCACCTTC.

By sample fraction, this clone is medium-sized. V usage is TRBV11-2 and J usage is TRBJ1-2, with D possibly matching TRBD1 (5 bases). Trimming left V 5 bases short and J 3 bases short, with 19 bases between. This CDR3 spans 16 amino acids. Germline assignment: CDR1 SGHAT and CDR2 FQNNGV. CDR3: CASSPTRRQPHYGYTF. The CDR3, as DNA: TGTGCCAGCAGCCCGACGCGCAGACAGCCCCACTATGGCTACACCTTC.

The chain links TRBV27 to TRBJ1-1; D is unresolved. Per the germline V gene, CDR1 is MNHEY and CDR2 is SMNVEV (reference sequence). The CDR3 runs 16 residues. The V and J ends lost 8 bases and 0 bases respectively, with 19 bases between them. The CDR3 loop reads CASGHSIYAMNTEAFF. CDR3 DNA: TGTGCCAGCGGTCACTCAATTTACGCTATGAACACTGAAGCTTTCTTT.

This sequence joins TRBV6-5 and TRBJ2-7, with 8 bases lining up with TRBD1. Trimming cost V 2 bases and J 1 base; bases outside gene matches: 4. CDR1 and CDR2 (germline): MNHEY, SVGAGI. The CDR3 runs to 15 residues. The CDR3: CASSYRGQGSYEQYF. In DNA, the CDR3 is TGTGCCAGCAGTTACAGAGGACAGGGTTCCTACGAGCAGTACTTC.

In its sample, this clone was seen a few times. CDR3 sequence reads: CAIRRTSGHNEQFF. The CDR3, as DNA: TGTGCCATCAGACGGACTAGCGGTCACAATGAGCAGTTCTTC. The V gene is TRBV10-3, the J gene TRBJ2-1; 10 nucleotides agree with TRBD2. CDR3 length: 14 amino acids. Per germline, CDR1 ENHRY and CDR2 SYGVKD. V lost 6 bases to trimming and J lost 5 bases; unmatched junction nucleotides: 4.

The rearrangement uses TRBV7-2 and TRBJ2-7; D is undetermined. This CDR3 spans 14 amino acids. The germline V gene has CDR1 SGHTA and CDR2 FQGNSA. V shed 2 bases and J shed 2 bases, with 10 bases lying between them. Here the CDR3 reads CASSLFAETYEQYF. In nucleotides, the CDR3 is TGTGCCAGCAGCTTATTTGCGGAGACCTACGAGCAGTACTTC.

The chain has TRBV11-3 and TRBJ1-3, with D perhaps TRBD1 (6 bases). CDR1 is SGHNT, CDR2 YENEEA, per germline. Trimming took 6 bases from V and 4 from J, leaving 13 bases between them. The CDR3 extends over 14 amino acids. CDR3: CASRITGPGNTIYF. The CDR3, as DNA: TGTGCCAGCAGGATTACAGGGCCGGGAAACACCATATATTTT.